The 18 T cell receptor beta chains listed next were all sequenced from one sample in a study of blood T cell repertoires in COVID-19. The repertoire was sequenced with immunoSEQ multiplex PCR; TCRdb's copy has only in-frame clones and lacks some. The sample yields approximately 250,000 clones, 75% to 85% seen once. Sequencing was carried out using peripheral blood. The origin of the receptors is a man aged 40-49 years who had recovered from COVID-19.

The chain carries TRBV10-3 and TRBJ2-5; D possibly corresponds to TRBD1 (6 bases). Per germline, CDR1 ENHRY and CDR2 SYGVKD. CDR3 length: 13 amino acids. V was cut by 3 bases and J by 3 bases, with 8 bases left in between. The CDR3 sequence: CAISERTEETQYF. DNA of the CDR3: TGTGCCATCAGTGAAAGGACAGAAGAGACCCAGTACTTC.

The chain uses TRBV5-8 and TRBJ1-5; no firm D call. This CDR3 region has 16 residues. Trimming took off 4 bases at V and 3 bases at J, with 17 bases between the two ends. Germline V gene sequence: CDR1 SGHTS, CDR2 YDEGEE. The CDR3 reads CASSGLSLLFNQPQHF. CDR3 sequence (DNA): TGTGCCAGCAGCGGCCTCAGTCTCCTCTTCAATCAGCCCCAGCATTTT.

The sample holds a few counts of this clone. The chain has TRBV10-1 and TRBJ1-1; 7 bases are shared with TRBD1. V was clipped by 0 bases and J by 3 bases; unmatched bases: 4. Germline values: CDR1 WNHNN, CDR2 SYGVQD (reference sequence). CDR3 length equals 15 residues. CDR3: CASSESGTGDTEAFF. The CDR3 region has the DNA TGCGCCAGCAGTGAGTCGGGTACAGGGGACACTGAAGCTTTCTTT.

The chain employs TRBV6-5 and TRBJ1-4, with 10 nucleotides matching TRBD1. V dropped 2 bases and J dropped 6; count of bases not matched to a gene: 3. The germline CDR1 and CDR2 sequences are MNHEY and SVGAGI. The CDR3 loop spans 15 amino acids. The CDR3 DNA sequence: TGTGCCAGCAGTTACGCCGGGACAGGGGATGAAAAACTGTTTTTT. Translating gives CASSYAGTGDEKLFF.

As DNA, the CDR3 is TGTGCCAGCAGTAGAGCGGGACAGGGGGTGGAGACCCAGTACTTC. As protein: CASSRAGQGVETQYF. The J gene is TRBJ2-5, the V gene TRBV6-5; TRBD1 aligns across 11 bases. The trim removed 5 bases at V and 5 bases at J, leaving 7 bases unmatched. Germline CDR1 is MNHEY and CDR2 is SVGAGI. This CDR3 contains 15 residues.

The sample holds a few counts of this clone. The CDR3 region is CASSPDLSRQYF. For the CDR3, the DNA is TGTGCCAGCAGTCCAGACTTGAGCCGCCAGTACTTC. This rearrangement joins TRBV6-5 to TRBJ2-5; D ambiguous. V shed 5 bases and J shed 10 bases, with 14 bases lying between them. The CDR3 contains 12 residues. Germline CDR1 reads MNHEY; CDR2 reads SVGAGI.

The DNA of the CDR3 is TGTGCCAGCAGCGTAGGGGCACACAATGAGCAGTTCTTC. Translated: CASSVGAHNEQFF. The chain has TRBV9 and TRBJ2-1; no clear D. The V gene lost 0 bases and the J gene lost 5 bases, with 6 bases spanning the gap. This CDR3 comprises 13 residues. Per the germline V gene, CDR1 is SGDLS and CDR2 is YYNGEE.

The chain recombines TRBV7-2 with TRBJ2-7, with TRBD2 identical over 10 bases. This CDR3 spans 15 amino acids. Germline values: CDR1 SGHTA, CDR2 FQGNSA. After removal of 1 base from V and 7 bases from J, the junction contained 7 bases not matched to a gene. The CDR3, as DNA: TGTGCCAGCAGCTTAGTAGGCCTAGCGGGAGAAGAGCAGTACTTC. This translates into CASSLVGLAGEEQYF.

This chain links TRBV11-2 with TRBJ2-3; 9 nucleotides align to TRBD2. The CDR3 runs 16 residues. Germline V CDR1 and CDR2: SGHAT, FQNNGV. V trimming: 4 bases; J trimming: 1 base; junction bases outside the gene matches: 6. The CDR3 here is CASSSSLAGGTDTQYF. The CDR3 region has the DNA TGTGCCAGCAGCTCGTCCTTAGCGGGAGGCACAGATACGCAGTATTTT.

Many counts were recorded for this clone. The V gene is TRBV10-3, the J gene TRBJ2-5, with D tentatively TRBD1 (6 bases). Between the trimmed V and J ends, which lost 2 bases and 2 bases, there was a span of 12 bases. The CDR3 extends over 15 amino acids. The germline V gene encodes CDR1 ENHRY and CDR2 SYGVKD. In DNA, the CDR3 is TGTGCCATCAGTGAGGGACAGCCTTCACAAGAGACCCAGTACTTC. Encoded protein: CAISEGQPSQETQYF.

This chain uses TRBV30 with TRBJ2-3; TRBD2 aligns across 8 bases. Germline loops: CDR1 GTSNPN, CDR2 SVGIG (reference sequence). CDR3 length: 14 residues. V lost 3 bases, J lost 1 base, and 3 bases stayed unmatched. The CDR3 DNA follows: TGTGCCTGGAGACATAGCGGGGGCACAGATACGCAGTATTTT. It specifies CAWRHSGGTDTQYF. The whole variable domain, filled in from reference TRBV30 and TRBJ2-3, reads SQTIHQWPATLVQPVGSPLSLECTVEGTSNPNLYWYRQAAGRGLQLLFYSVGIGQISSEVPQNLSASRPQDRQFILSSKKLLLSDSGFYLCAWRHSGGTDTQYFGPGTRLTVL.

The chain has TRBV2 and TRBJ2-7; D gene unclear. The CDR3 is 11 amino acids. V was shortened by 6 bases and J by 12 bases, with 15 bases between the two germline ends. Germline CDR1 and CDR2: SNHLY and FYNNEI. DNA for the CDR3: TGTGCCAGCAGCCTCGAGATGTCACTGTACTTC. Protein product: CASSLEMSLYF.

J is TRBJ2-3 and V is TRBV3-1 (or the pseudogene TRBV3-2); TRBD1 matches 10 bases. The CDR3 length is 14 residues. J was trimmed by 5 bases and V by 2 bases; bases with no gene match: 1. Germline lookup yields CDR1 LGHDT and CDR2 YNNKEL (reference sequence). The CDR3 bases are TGTGCCAGCAGCCAATGGGACAGGGGAGATACGCAGTATTTT. Its translation is CASSQWDRGDTQYF.

The chain links TRBV30 to TRBJ1-1; maybe TRBD1 (5 bases). Trimming took 3 bases from V and 1 from J, leaving 15 bases between them. CDR3 length: 15 residues. Germline V gives CDR1 GTSNPN, CDR2 SVGIG (reference sequence). CDR3 DNA: TGTGCCTGGAGCCAGGGCCTGTCATCGAACACTGAAGCTTTCTTT. This translates into CAWSQGLSSNTEAFF. The full variable domain, its missing parts supplied by reference TRBV30 and TRBJ1-1, is SQTIHQWPATLVQPVGSPLSLECTVEGTSNPNLYWYRQAAGRGLQLLFYSVGIGQISSEVPQNLSASRPQDRQFILSSKKLLLSDSGFYLCAWSQGLSSNTEAFFGQGTRLTVV.

Written as DNA, the CDR3 is TGCGCCAGCAGCCAAGATTTCGGGCTAGCGGGGACCTACGAGCAGTACTTC. This gives the protein CASSQDFGLAGTYEQYF. This chain connects TRBV4-1 to TRBJ2-7, with 9 bases matching TRBD2. Germline assignment: CDR1 MGHRA and CDR2 YSYEKL. The CDR3 spans 17 residues. Losses at the gene ends were 0 bases for V and 2 bases for J; bases not matched to a gene: 8.

This clone was counted between two and nine times. The CDR3 DNA reads as TGTGCCAGCAGCTCTAGGTTGGGGGGAGAAAAAAACATTCAGTACTTC. Its protein is CASSSRLGGEKNIQYF. The rearrangement uses TRBV11-2 and TRBJ2-4; D is possibly TRBD2 (6 bases). V was cut by 4 bases and J by 4 bases, with 17 bases left in between. Germline assignment: CDR1 SGHAT and CDR2 FQNNGV. The CDR3 is 16 amino acids.

This clone was recorded only once. The chain joins TRBV19 to TRBJ2-3; 7 nucleotides align to TRBD2. With 5 bases clipped from V and 0 bases from J, the junction kept 5 bases outside the gene matches. Germline V lookup: CDR1 LNHDA, CDR2 SQIVND (reference sequence). The CDR3 is 15 amino acids. CDR3 nucleotides: TGTGCCAGTAGTCCCTCGGGGGGAAGCACAGATACGCAGTATTTT. Translation gives CASSPSGGSTDTQYF. The variable domain in full, with the rest retrieved from reference TRBV19 and TRBJ2-3, is DGGITQSPKYLFRKEGQNVTLSCEQNLNHDAMYWYRQDPGQGLRLIYYSQIVNDFQKGDIAEGYSVSREKKESFPLTVTSAQKNPTAFYLCASSPSGGSTDTQYFGPGTRLTVL.

This sequence joins TRBV7-2 and TRBJ2-1, with 12 bases that match TRBD1. With V trimmed by 5 bases and J by 12 bases, 2 bases remained unmatched. The CDR3 is 12 residues long. CDR1 SGHTA and CDR2 FQGNSA come from the germline V gene. The chain's CDR3 is CASSGTGGGQFF. In DNA, the CDR3 is TGTGCCAGCAGCGGGACAGGGGGCGGGCAGTTCTTC. The entire variable domain, with the rest obtained from reference TRBV7-2 and TRBJ2-1, is as follows: GAGVSQSPSNKVTEKGKDVELRCDPISGHTALYWYRQSLGQGLEFLIYFQGNSAPDKSGLPSDRFSAERTGGSVSTLTIQRTQQEDSAVYLCASSGTGGGQFFGPGTRLTVL.